The next 30 T cell receptor beta chains were all read from a single sample in a study of blood T cell repertoires in COVID-19. Generated by immunoSEQ multiplex PCR, the TCRdb table keeps only in-frame clones and is missing some. Of some 200,000 clones in the sample, approximately 84% are singletons; the top ten hold roughly 8%. Sequencing used peripheral blood. The receptors here all came from a woman aged 45-60 years with active or convalescent COVID-19.

This clone was recorded a few times. As DNA, the CDR3 is TGTGCCATCACCCGGGACAGGGGTGTTTATAGCACCGGGGAGCTGTTTTTT. It codes for CAITRDRGVYSTGELFF. The rearrangement joins TRBV10-3 to TRBJ2-2, with 10 bases identical to TRBD1. Losses at the gene ends were 7 bases for V and 4 bases for J; bases not matched to a gene: 12. Germline CDR1 and CDR2: ENHRY and SYGVKD. The CDR3 has 17 residues.

This chain connects TRBV28 to TRBJ1-2; tentative D call: TRBD1 (6 bases). This CDR3 region has 15 residues. CDR1 is MDHEN and CDR2 is SYDVKM in the germline V gene. V dropped 3 bases and J dropped 0 bases, with 11 bases sitting between them. The CDR3 DNA reads TGTGCCAGCAGTTTTACCAGGACAGCTAACTATGGCTACACCTTC. It specifies CASSFTRTANYGYTF.

The sample holds one count of this clone. This chain links TRBV11-2 with TRBJ1-1, with unresolved D. Per germline, CDR1 SGHAT and CDR2 FQNNGV. CDR3 size: 13 residues. Between the trimmed V and J ends, which lost 5 bases and 3 bases, there was a span of 10 bases. The CDR3 DNA reads as TGTGCCAGCAGCCACGGGGTTGACACTGAAGCTTTCTTT. Its protein is CASSHGVDTEAFF.

The rearrangement links TRBV28 to TRBJ2-1; 10 bases are shared with TRBD2. The CDR3 spans 17 residues. Looked up from germline, CDR1 is MDHEN and CDR2 is SYDVKM. The trim removed 4 bases at V and 2 bases at J, leaving 8 bases unmatched. The CDR3, as DNA: TGTGCCAGCAGTTCCCTCTCTAGCGGGAGCCCCTACAATGAGCAGTTCTTC. Translating gives CASSSLSSGSPYNEQFF.

The V gene is TRBV2, the J gene TRBJ2-3; D is undetermined. V dropped 1 base and J dropped 7 bases, with 15 bases sitting between them. The CDR3 extends over 15 amino acids. Germline loops: CDR1 SNHLY, CDR2 FYNNEI. In DNA form, the CDR3 reads TGTGCCAGCAGTGAAGAAGTTAGAGGATCGAATACGCAGTATTTT. Residues: CASSEEVRGSNTQYF.

As DNA, the CDR3 is TGCGCCAGCAGCTTCCTGACAGGGGGCGATGGCTACACCTTC. It codes for CASSFLTGGDGYTF. The genes are TRBV5-1 and TRBJ1-2; 10 bases fit TRBD1. Trimming removed 2 bases from V and 6 bases from J; junction bases left unmatched: 4. This CDR3 has 14 amino acids. From germline, CDR1 is SGHRS and CDR2 YFSETQ.

Points on this clone: It is unclear where the CDR3 begins or ends on the DNA, so no DNA is shown, and the CDR3 is as TCRdb lists it. The CDR3 spells CASSDRDFGNEQFF. The rearrangement joins TRBV2 to TRBJ2-1; TRBD2, the table's D call, was not compared with the DNA. Termini included, the CDR3 measures 14 amino acids. CDR1 and CDR2 from the germline V gene are SNHLY and FYNNEI.

V is TRBV27 and J is TRBJ1-6; 11 bases match TRBD1. J lost 10 bases, V lost 3 bases, and 8 bases had no gene match. Germline V gives CDR1 MNHEY, CDR2 SMNVEV (reference sequence). The CDR3 has 16 amino acids. In nucleotides, the CDR3 is TGTGCCAGCAGTTTCCGGACAGGGGGCCTAGGATCACCCCTCCACTTT. Its translation: CASSFRTGGLGSPLHF.

This clone has only a few counts. The rearrangement joins TRBV28 to TRBJ1-6, with D possibly matching TRBD1 (6 bases). The CDR3 is made up of 18 amino acids. V shed 5 bases and J shed 0 bases, with 17 bases lying between them. Germline CDR1 and CDR2: MDHEN and SYDVKM. CDR3 DNA: TGTGCCAGCAGTAAGACCAGGGGAATTAGCTCCTATAATTCACCCCTCCACTTT. Its protein is CASSKTRGISSYNSPLHF.

The rearrangement joins TRBV7-9 to TRBJ1-1; D possibly corresponds to TRBD1 (5 bases). V was pared by 5 bases and J by 2 bases, with 18 bases between. CDR3 length: 16 amino acids. The germline gives CDR1 SEHNR, CDR2 FQNEAQ (reference sequence). CDR3 nucleotides: TGTGCCAGCAGCCCCCGCCAGGGATATGAAAACACTGAAGCTTTCTTT. Its translation is CASSPRQGYENTEAFF.

The chain uses TRBV29-1 and TRBJ1-1, with TRBD1 matching over 7 bases. The CDR3 totals 13 residues. J was trimmed by 4 bases and V by 6 bases; bases with no gene match: 8. CDR1 and CDR2 from the germline V gene are SQVTM and ANQGSEA. The DNA of the CDR3 is TGCAGCGTGCGCCAGGGGGAAGGCACTGAAGCTTTCTTT. This sequence encodes CSVRQGEGTEAFF.

The genes are TRBV5-1 and TRBJ1-4; D is unclear. Trimming took 7 bases from V and 5 from J, leaving 15 bases between them. The CDR3 runs to 14 residues. Looked up from germline, CDR1 is SGHRS and CDR2 is YFSETQ. CDR3 sequence reads: CASRREGRNEKLFF. The CDR3 DNA reads as TGCGCCAGCCGCCGGGAGGGTCGGAATGAAAAACTGTTTTTT.

The count of this clone is one. The CDR3 reads CASRGDGENTEAFF. The CDR3 bases are TGTGCCAGCAGGGGAGACGGAGAGAACACTGAAGCTTTCTTT. The chain combines TRBV2 with TRBJ1-1; D is unclear. V dropped 6 bases and J dropped 1 base, with 12 bases sitting between them. This CDR3 comprises 14 residues. Germline loops: CDR1 SNHLY, CDR2 FYNNEI.

Only a few counts were recorded for this clone. The rearrangement uses TRBV7-2 and TRBJ1-2, with 8 bases fitting TRBD1. The ends lost 5 bases at V and 7 bases at J; junction bases unmatched: 6. Per germline, CDR1 SGHTA and CDR2 FQGNSA. The CDR3 consists of 13 residues. CDR3 residues: CASSNQGAFGYTF. CDR3 coding DNA: TGTGCCAGCAGCAACCAGGGGGCATTTGGCTACACCTTC. The entire variable domain, with the rest obtained from reference TRBV7-2 and TRBJ1-2, is as follows: GAGVSQSPSNKVTEKGKDVELRCDPISGHTALYWYRQSLGQGLEFLIYFQGNSAPDKSGLPSDRFSAERTGGSVSTLTIQRTQQEDSAVYLCASSNQGAFGYTFGSGTRLTVV.

This clone was found a few times. This sample also contains other DNA sequences that code for the same CDR3. The CDR3 sequence: CASSRSGETQYF. The CDR3, as DNA: TGCGCCAGCAGCAGGAGCGGAGAGACCCAGTACTTC. J is TRBJ2-5 and V is TRBV5-1; TRBD2 might be the D (5 bases). The V end lost 4 bases, the J end lost 4 bases, and 8 bases lay between the germline ends. This CDR3 contains 12 residues. Germline CDR1 and CDR2: SGHRS and YFSETQ. The variable domain in full, with the rest retrieved from reference TRBV5-1 and TRBJ2-5, is KAGVTQTPRYLIKTRGQQVTLSCSPISGHRSVSWYQQTPGQGLQFLFEYFSETQRNKGNFPGRFSGRQFSNSRSEMNVSTLELGDSALYLCASSRSGETQYFGPGTRLLVL.

The chain links TRBV27 to TRBJ2-1; 13 positions match TRBD2. After removal of 7 bases from V and 7 bases from J, the junction contained 7 bases not matched to a gene. Germline lookup yields CDR1 MNHEY and CDR2 SMNVEV (reference sequence). This CDR3 region has 15 residues. The DNA for the CDR3 is TGTGCCAGCACCCCGGGACTAGCGGGGATAAATGAGCAGTTCTTC. The encoded protein is CASTPGLAGINEQFF.

Turning to this clone: The same CDR3 also results from other DNA sequences found in this sample. The J gene is TRBJ2-1, the V gene TRBV9, with 8 bases lining up with TRBD2. CDR3 length: 15 amino acids. Germline lookup yields CDR1 SGDLS and CDR2 YYNGEE. V was pared by 2 bases and J by 0 bases, with 1 base of the junction left unmatched. The CDR3 protein is CASSVAGGSYNEQFF. DNA for the CDR3: TGTGCCAGCAGCGTGGCGGGGGGCTCCTACAATGAGCAGTTCTTC. The entire variable domain, with the rest obtained from reference TRBV9 and TRBJ2-1, is as follows: DSGVTQTPKHLITATGQRVTLRCSPRSGDLSVYWYQQSLDQGLQFLIQYYNGEERAKGNILERFSAQQFPDLHSELNLSSLELGDSALYFCASSVAGGSYNEQFFGPGTRLTVL.

The rearrangement links TRBV5-4 to TRBJ2-5, with 8 nucleotides matching TRBD2. J gave up 6 bases and V 0 bases, and 7 bases lay outside the gene matches. The CDR3 is 15 residues long. Per germline, CDR1 SGHNT and CDR2 YYREEE (reference sequence). The CDR3 nucleotides read TGTGCCAGCAGCTTGGCTGGGCGGGAGGACCAGACCCAGTACTTC. Its protein product is CASSLAGREDQTQYF.

The genes are TRBV2 and TRBJ1-1; 7 bases fit TRBD1. This CDR3 has 14 residues. CDR1 SNHLY and CDR2 FYNNEI come from the germline V gene. Losses at the gene ends were 6 bases for V and 3 bases for J; bases not matched to a gene: 7. The CDR3 sequence is CASRGTVRYTEAFF. CDR3 coding DNA: TGTGCCAGCAGGGGGACAGTCCGATACACTGAAGCTTTCTTT.

This chain links TRBV20-1 with TRBJ2-3; maybe TRBD1 (5 bases). Trimming left V 3 bases short and J 3 bases short, with 13 bases between. The V gene's germline CDR1 is DFQATT and CDR2 SNEGSKA (reference sequence). This CDR3 comprises 14 residues. CDR3: CSASRGHATDTQYF. In DNA form, the CDR3 reads TGCAGTGCTAGTAGAGGACACGCAACAGATACGCAGTATTTT.

The V and J genes are TRBV2 and TRBJ1-1; 10 bases align to TRBD1. The CDR3 spans 14 residues. The germline V gene has CDR1 SNHLY and CDR2 FYNNEI. The ends lost 8 bases at V and 4 bases at J; junction bases unmatched: 7. CDR3 in amino acids: CASRPGTGVTEAFF. CDR3 nucleotide sequence: TGTGCCAGCCGACCCGGGACAGGGGTCACTGAAGCTTTCTTT.

J is TRBJ1-5 and V is TRBV19; maybe TRBD1 (6 bases). There are 15 residues in the CDR3. Trimming took off 5 bases at V and 1 base at J, with 12 bases between the two ends. From germline, CDR1 is LNHDA and CDR2 SQIVND (reference sequence). CDR3: CASSDGTLSNQPQHF. CDR3 DNA sequence: TGTGCCAGTAGTGACGGGACATTAAGCAATCAGCCCCAGCATTTT.

This clone was seen just once. The V gene is TRBV28, the J gene TRBJ2-7; D is perhaps TRBD2 (6 bases). Trimming left V 4 bases short and J 2 bases short, with 18 bases between. This CDR3 contains 16 residues. Germline CDR1 reads MDHEN; CDR2 reads SYDVKM. In DNA form, the CDR3 reads TGTGCCAGCAGTTCCTCAACGGGCGGGATTCCCTACGAGCAGTACTTC. This translates into CASSSSTGGIPYEQYF.

The chain recombines TRBV6-5 with TRBJ1-1; the D is unclear. The CDR3 covers 13 residues. Germline CDR1 and CDR2: MNHEY and SVGAGI. Trimming took 7 bases from V and 2 from J, leaving 11 bases between them. CDR3 amino acids: CASKRASNTEAFF. The CDR3 DNA follows: TGTGCCAGCAAGCGGGCTTCAAACACTGAAGCTTTCTTT.

The J gene is TRBJ1-2, the V gene TRBV28, with D uncertain. Per the germline V gene, CDR1 is MDHEN and CDR2 is SYDVKM. The CDR3 is 13 amino acids. The germline V and J ends were trimmed by 3 bases and 4 bases, with 9 bases remaining between them. The CDR3 reads CASSLRQLYGYTF. In DNA, the CDR3 is TGTGCCAGCAGTTTGAGACAACTCTATGGCTACACCTTC.

This chain connects TRBV5-4 to TRBJ1-4, with D perhaps matching TRBD1 (5 bases). CDR1 and CDR2 (germline): SGHNT, YYREEE (reference sequence). There are 14 residues in the CDR3. The germline V and J ends were trimmed by 4 bases and 5 bases, with 12 bases remaining between them. The CDR3 nucleotides read TGTGCCAGCAGCGATGACGGGGGGAATGAAAAACTGTTTTTT. Translating it yields CASSDDGGNEKLFF.

The J gene is TRBJ2-2, the V gene TRBV28; 9 bases are shared with TRBD2. This CDR3 is 15 amino acids long. Germline values: CDR1 MDHEN, CDR2 SYDVKM. V dropped 6 bases and J dropped 4; count of bases not matched to a gene: 6. CDR3 region: CASRAGGPGTGELFF. For the CDR3, the DNA is TGTGCCAGCAGGGCGGGAGGGCCGGGCACCGGGGAGCTGTTTTTT.

V gene TRBV7-9 combines with J gene TRBJ1-4, with unresolved D. The V gene lost 3 bases and the J gene lost 0 bases, with 11 bases spanning the gap. The CDR3 extends over 16 amino acids. CDR1 and CDR2 from the germline V gene are SEHNR and FQNEAQ (reference sequence). Written as DNA, the CDR3 is TGTGCCAGCAGCTTGGGCTCTCTCTCAACTAATGAAAAACTGTTTTTT. It is translated as CASSLGSLSTNEKLFF.

For this clone: Other DNA sequences of this sample code for an identical CDR3. The chain couples TRBV5-1 to TRBJ1-2; D might be TRBD1 (5 bases). Germline V gene lookup returns CDR1 SGHRS and CDR2 YFSETQ. The CDR3 is made up of 13 amino acids. The V end lost 2 bases, the J end lost 5 bases, and 10 bases lay between the germline ends. CDR3 coding DNA: TGCGCCAGCAGCTTCGGGACTGCGTATGGCTACACCTTC. Translated, it gives CASSFGTAYGYTF.

V gene TRBV27 combines with J gene TRBJ1-1; 9 bases agree with TRBD1. This CDR3 spans 15 amino acids. Germline V lookup: CDR1 MNHEY, CDR2 SMNVEV (reference sequence). V lost 3 bases and J lost 3; bases outside the gene matches: 5. In DNA form, the CDR3 reads TGTGCCAGCAGTTTTGCCGGGACAGGGTACACTGAAGCTTTCTTT. It yields the protein CASSFAGTGYTEAFF.